Listed here are 8 T cell receptor beta chains from one sample, sequenced in a study of Ad26.COV2.S vaccination and SARS-CoV-2 variants. Libraries were prepared by immunoSEQ multiplex PCR; TCRdb keeps only in-frame clonotypes and omits some of them. The data hold around 450,000 clones, with 70% to 90% observed a single time. Treatment described: about 20 received Ad26.COV2.S at low or high dose, single or two shots; roughly five received placebo; per-sample allocation not given. On day 63 after the first injection, vaccine and placebo recipients gave samples. Here the sequenced sample was peripheral blood, taken in a trial of Ad26.COV2.S vaccine versus placebo. The receptor set was obtained from a person between 18 and 65 years old who received the Ad26.COV2.S COVID-19 vaccine or a placebo.

The chain recombines TRBV2 with TRBJ2-2; perhaps TRBD1 as D (6 bases). There are 15 residues in the CDR3. CDR1 and CDR2 from the germline V gene are SNHLY and FYNNEI. The germline V and J ends were trimmed by 3 bases and 3 bases, with 11 bases remaining between them. CDR3 sequence (DNA): TGTGCCAGCAGTGAGAACAGGGTTGACACCGGGGAGCTGTTTTTT. Encoded protein: CASSENRVDTGELFF.

A remark on this clone: The sample has other DNA sequences that encode this CDR3 too. V gene TRBV5-1 combines with J gene TRBJ2-7; maybe TRBD1 (6 bases). This CDR3 contains 13 residues. CDR1 SGHRS and CDR2 YFSETQ come from the germline V gene. Trimming pared 1 base from V and 2 bases from J, leaving 7 bases between. CDR3 sequence reads: CASSLQGTYEQYF. The CDR3 nucleotides read TGCGCCAGCAGCTTGCAGGGGACCTACGAGCAGTACTTC.

The V and J genes are TRBV10-2 and TRBJ2-5; a possible D gene is TRBD1 (6 bases). This CDR3 is built from 15 residues. The V gene's germline CDR1 is WSHSY and CDR2 SAAADI. The ends were cut back, 6 bases at V and 0 bases at J, with 14 bases in the middle. The CDR3 region has the DNA TGCGCCAGCAGGAACAGGGCCTTGTACCAAGAGACCCAGTACTTC. This gives the protein CASRNRALYQETQYF.

The chain links TRBV27 to TRBJ2-3, with 9 bases lining up with TRBD2. J lost 4 bases, V lost 3 bases, and 5 bases had no gene match. The length of the CDR3 is 15 residues. CDR1 MNHEY and CDR2 SMNVEV come from the germline V gene (reference sequence). The CDR3, as DNA: TGTGCCAGCAGTTTGGGGCGGGGGGGCCCAGATACGCAGTATTTT. Protein: CASSLGRGGPDTQYF.

The gene calls are TRBV5-1 and TRBJ2-5, with a weak D call TRBD1 (6 bases). The CDR3 consists of 15 residues. V lost 4 bases to trimming and J lost 1 base, with 14 bases between them. The germline V gene has CDR1 SGHRS and CDR2 YFSETQ. DNA of the CDR3: TGCGCCAGCAGCACGACAGGTTGGGGCCAAGAGACCCAGTACTTC. It yields the protein CASSTTGWGQETQYF.

The rearrangement links TRBV24-1 to TRBJ1-5, with D maybe TRBD1 (6 bases). Germline CDR1 reads KGHDR; CDR2 reads SFDVKD. The CDR3 runs to 14 residues. V lost 8 bases, J lost 4 bases, and 14 bases lay in between. DNA of the CDR3: TGTGCCACCAACCAGGGACACTTTAATCAGCCCCAGCATTTT. This gives the protein CATNQGHFNQPQHF.

This rearrangement joins TRBV4-1 to TRBJ1-1; D is possibly TRBD1 (6 bases). Deletions cut 4 bases from V and 1 base from J, with 22 bases between. The CDR3 is made up of 18 amino acids. In germline, CDR1 is MGHRA, CDR2 YSYEKL. CDR3 nucleotides: TGCGCCAGCAGCCCTACGGACAGAAGAGGGGGAAGGAACACTGAAGCTTTCTTT. Encoded protein: CASSPTDRRGGRNTEAFF.

This chain links TRBV5-1 with TRBJ1-2, with 8 positions matching TRBD1. The V and J ends lost 4 bases and 3 bases, in that order; junction bases with no gene match: 5. Germline CDR1 SGHRS, CDR2 YFSETQ. The CDR3 runs to 14 residues. CDR3 loop: CASSMTGADYGYTF. The DNA for the CDR3 is TGCGCCAGCAGCATGACAGGGGCCGACTATGGCTACACCTTC.